Shown below are 22 T cell receptor beta chains from a single sample sequenced in a study of naive and memory T cell subsets. Two oligonucleotides, mixed equimolar, formed the beta constant-region primer covering TRBC1 and TRBC2. TCRdb passed the UMI-ligation and nested PCR reads through MiXCR, listing each CDR3 protein once. The table includes about 85,000 distinct CDR3 sequences, 13% detected once. The specimen sequenced was central memory CD4+ T cells from blood. Every receptor here comes from a human donor in good health.

This chain connects TRBV7-9 to TRBJ1-5; D gene uncertain. The CDR3 runs to 14 residues. In germline, CDR1 is SEHNR, CDR2 FQNEAQ (reference sequence). Trimming removed 5 bases from V and 1 base from J, with 9 bases in between. CDR3: CASSKGESNQPQHF. The CDR3 nucleotides are TGTGCCAGCAGCAAAGGCGAGAGCAATCAGCCCCAGCATTTT.

This clonotype was seen many times. The chain links TRBV3-1 to TRBJ2-5, with 7 bases lining up with TRBD2. CDR1 LGHDT and CDR2 YNNKEL come from the germline V gene (reference sequence). V shed 2 bases and J 3 bases; nucleotides not matched to a gene: 3. The CDR3 loop spans 14 amino acids. Written as DNA, the CDR3 is TGTGCCAGCAGCCAATTGGGGGGGGAAGAGACCCAGTACTTC. This sequence encodes CASSQLGGEETQYF.

This clonotype was seen many times. This CDR3 reads CSVRPSYDSYNEQFF. The CDR3 DNA reads as TGCAGCGTCCGCCCTAGCTACGACTCCTACAATGAGCAGTTCTTC. This chain connects TRBV29-1 to TRBJ2-1; D might be TRBD2 (5 bases). The CDR3 is 15 residues long. V lost 6 bases, J lost 0 bases, and 15 bases lay in between. Germline CDR1 is SQVTM and CDR2 is ANQGSEA.

V gene TRBV20-1 combines with J gene TRBJ1-2; D is undetermined. The CDR3 totals 11 residues. Germline CDR1 reads DFQATT; CDR2 reads SNEGSKA (reference sequence). V lost 4 bases, J lost 5 bases, and 8 bases lay in between. DNA of the CDR3: TGCAGTGCTACGGGGTGGTATGGCTACACCTTC. It codes for CSATGWYGYTF.

The rearrangement links TRBV10-3 to TRBJ1-1; D is undetermined. Trimming removed 2 bases at V and 10 bases at J, with 11 bases between. CDR1 is ENHRY and CDR2 is SYGVKD in the germline V gene. There are 12 residues in the CDR3. The CDR3 DNA sequence: TGTGCCATCAGTGAGGACCCAAGGCGAGCTTTCTTT. It translates to CAISEDPRRAFF.

A few counts support this clonotype. The chain has TRBV30 and TRBJ1-2, with 7 nucleotides matching TRBD1. The CDR3 runs 12 residues. Germline V gene sequence: CDR1 GTSNPN, CDR2 SVGIG (reference sequence). After removal of 7 bases from V and 5 bases from J, the junction contained 7 bases not matched to a gene. Here the CDR3 DNA reads TGTGCCTCAGACAGGGAGGTATATGGCTACACCTTC. This codes for CASDREVYGYTF.

This clonotype was counted a few times. The V gene is TRBV18, the J gene TRBJ2-7, with TRBD1 matching over 9 bases. Trimming at V came to 3 bases and at J to 5 bases, leaving 5 bases not matched to a gene. Germline V CDR1 and CDR2: KGHSH, LQKENI. The CDR3 loop spans 14 amino acids. CDR3 residues: CASSPGTGFHEQYF. The CDR3 DNA follows: TGTGCCAGCTCACCGGGGACAGGGTTCCACGAGCAGTACTTC. The full variable domain, its missing parts supplied by reference TRBV18 and TRBJ2-7, is NAGVMQNPRHLVRRRGQEARLRCSPMKGHSHVYWYRQLPEEGLKFMVYLQKENIIDESGMPKERFSAEFPKEGPSILRIQQVVRGDSAAYFCASSPGTGFHEQYFGPGTRLTVT.

This sequence joins TRBV4-3 and TRBJ1-3; TRBD1 aligns across 7 bases. J gave up 4 bases and V 0 bases, and 6 bases lay outside the gene matches. Germline V gene lookup returns CDR1 LGHNA and CDR2 YSLEER. This CDR3 region has 16 residues. In DNA form, the CDR3 reads TGCGCCAGCAGCCAAGACTCGGGACAGAGAGGAAACACCATATATTTT. This codes for CASSQDSGQRGNTIYF.

As for this clonotype: One end of the junction is discordant with germline, which a read error may explain. The rearrangement uses TRBV5-5 and TRBJ1-2; D is unresolved. Germline values: CDR1 SGHKS, CDR2 YYEKEE (reference sequence). The CDR3 extends over 11 amino acids. The CDR3 DNA follows: TGTGCCAGCAGCACGAACTATGACTACACCTTC. Translation gives CASSTNYDYTF.

This clonotype was seen at least ten times. V gene TRBV20-1 combines with J gene TRBJ2-3; 9 positions agree with TRBD2. The CDR3 is 17 amino acids. Germline CDR1 reads DFQATT; CDR2 reads SNEGSKA (reference sequence). V lost 0 bases and J lost 6; bases outside the gene matches: 13. This chain's CDR3 is CSAREFSGSLARDTQYF. DNA for the CDR3: TGCAGTGCTAGAGAGTTTAGCGGGAGTTTAGCTCGGGATACGCAGTATTTT.

In this sample, this clonotype turned up many times. The rearrangement links TRBV7-2 to TRBJ2-3, with TRBD2 identical over 15 bases. CDR3 length: 18 residues. Trimming took 1 base from V and 4 from J; bases not matched to a gene: 6. Germline V gives CDR1 SGHTA, CDR2 FQGNSA. The DNA of the CDR3 is TGTGCCAGCAGCTTAGTGGGGACTAGCGGGAGGAAAGCAGATACGCAGTATTTT. Translation gives CASSLVGTSGRKADTQYF.

V usage is TRBV12-3 or TRBV12-4 and J usage is TRBJ1-6, with unresolved D. The CDR3 covers 12 residues. V was clipped by 5 bases and J by 5 bases, with 4 bases between them. Here the CDR3 reads CASSPDNSPLHF. The CDR3 DNA is TGTGCCAGCAGTCCAGATAATTCACCCCTCCACTTT.

V and J are TRBV5-4 and TRBJ2-1; D is uncertain. This CDR3 region has 14 residues. The V end was cut by 0 bases, the J end by 10 bases, with 14 bases between. The germline V gene encodes CDR1 SGHNT and CDR2 YYREEE (reference sequence). CDR3 bases: TGTGCCAGCAGCTTGGGGACCAACCCTATGGAGCAGTTCTTC. This encodes CASSLGTNPMEQFF.

This clonotype has just a few counts. V gene TRBV5-6 combines with J gene TRBJ1-1; no clear D. Trimming removed 1 base at V and 2 bases at J, with 9 bases between. This CDR3 region has 14 residues. Germline V lookup: CDR1 SGHDT, CDR2 YYEEEE. CDR3 sequence reads: CASSLIALNTEAFF. As DNA, the CDR3 is TGTGCCAGCAGCTTGATTGCCCTTAACACTGAAGCTTTCTTT.

This clonotype was picked up a small number of times. The V gene is TRBV12-3 or TRBV12-4, the J gene TRBJ2-1; the D gene is possibly TRBD1 (6 bases). Trimming took 1 base from V and 5 from J, leaving 6 bases between them. The CDR3 is 13 amino acids. The CDR3 loop reads CASSLGTDNEQFF. CDR3 DNA: TGTGCCAGCAGTTTAGGGACAGACAATGAGCAGTTCTTC.

V gene TRBV6-5 combines with J gene TRBJ2-7; 7 nucleotides match TRBD2. Per germline, CDR1 MNHEY and CDR2 SVGAGI. The V segment lost 2 bases and the J segment 2 bases; nucleotides outside the gene matches: 6. The CDR3 runs 15 residues. The CDR3 sequence is CASSYGYGGTYEQYF. In nucleotides, the CDR3 is TGTGCCAGCAGTTACGGGTACGGGGGGACCTACGAGCAGTACTTC.

CDR3 DNA: TGTGCCAGCAGTGATTCAGGACAGGAGAACACTGAAGCTTTCTTT. It yields the protein CASSDSGQENTEAFF. The rearrangement joins TRBV25-1 to TRBJ1-1, with 7 bases lining up with TRBD1. From germline, CDR1 is MGHDK and CDR2 SYGVNS. V trimming: 3 bases; J trimming: 1 base; junction bases outside the gene matches: 5. This CDR3 region has 15 residues.

There are many counts of this clonotype. The chain couples TRBV28 to TRBJ2-7; TRBD1 matches at 9 bases. Trimming removed 7 bases from V and 6 bases from J; junction bases left unmatched: 10. The CDR3 has 14 residues. Germline lookup yields CDR1 MDHEN and CDR2 SYDVKM. As DNA, the CDR3 is TGTGCCAGCAATGAAAACAGGGGGCTTGTCGAGCAGTACTTC. Its translation is CASNENRGLVEQYF.

This clonotype has at least ten counts. This rearrangement joins TRBV20-1 to TRBJ1-5; D possibly corresponds to TRBD1 (5 bases). Per the germline V gene, CDR1 is DFQATT and CDR2 is SNEGSKA (reference sequence). Trimming pared 3 bases from V and 4 bases from J, leaving 10 bases between. The CDR3 spans 13 residues. CDR3 region: CSARDTNNQPQHF. Here the CDR3 DNA reads TGCAGTGCTAGGGACACCAATAATCAGCCCCAGCATTTT.

This clonotype occurred once. This chain uses TRBV29-1 with TRBJ2-1; a possible D gene is TRBD2 (5 bases). There are 17 residues in the CDR3. CDR1 and CDR2 (germline): SQVTM, ANQGSEA. V lost 3 bases to trimming and J lost 3 bases, with 21 bases between them. The CDR3 reads CSVDPWYVALSYNEQFF. The DNA of the CDR3 is TGCAGCGTTGACCCCTGGTATGTAGCGCTAAGCTACAATGAGCAGTTCTTC.

V is TRBV6-1 and J is TRBJ1-2; D perhaps matches TRBD1 (5 bases). Trimming stripped 6 bases from V and 4 bases from J, with 9 bases between. CDR1 is MNHNS and CDR2 is SASEGT in the germline V gene. The CDR3 sequence is 12 residues long. The CDR3 region is CASSAGLYGYTF. The CDR3 DNA reads as TGTGCCAGCAGCGCAGGGCTCTATGGCTACACCTTC.

This clonotype was seen a few times. The chain recombines TRBV7-2 with TRBJ1-1; TRBD1 matches 7 bases. Per germline, CDR1 SGHTA and CDR2 FQGNSA. With V trimmed by 5 bases and J by 4 bases, 7 bases remained unmatched. The CDR3 loop spans 14 amino acids. The CDR3 is CASSERQGVTEAFF. DNA of the CDR3: TGTGCCAGCAGCGAAAGACAGGGCGTCACTGAAGCTTTCTTT.